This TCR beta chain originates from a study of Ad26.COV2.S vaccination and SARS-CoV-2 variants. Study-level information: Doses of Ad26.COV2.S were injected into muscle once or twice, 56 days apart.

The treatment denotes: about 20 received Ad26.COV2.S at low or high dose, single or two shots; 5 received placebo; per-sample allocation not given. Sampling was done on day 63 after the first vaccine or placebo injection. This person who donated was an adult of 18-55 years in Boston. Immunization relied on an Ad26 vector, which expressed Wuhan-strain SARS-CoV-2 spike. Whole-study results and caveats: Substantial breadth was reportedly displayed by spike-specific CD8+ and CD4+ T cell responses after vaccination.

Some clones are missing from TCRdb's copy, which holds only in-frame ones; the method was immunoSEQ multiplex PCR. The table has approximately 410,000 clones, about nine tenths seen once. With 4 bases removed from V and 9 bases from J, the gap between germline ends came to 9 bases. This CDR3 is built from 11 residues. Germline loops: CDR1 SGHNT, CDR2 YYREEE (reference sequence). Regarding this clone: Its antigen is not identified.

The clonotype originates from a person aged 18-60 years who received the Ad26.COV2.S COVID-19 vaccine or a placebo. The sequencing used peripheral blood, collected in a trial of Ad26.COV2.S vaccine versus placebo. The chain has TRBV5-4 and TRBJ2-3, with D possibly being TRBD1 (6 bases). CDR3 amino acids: CASSRTGTQYF. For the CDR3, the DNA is TGTGCCAGCAGCAGAACAGGGACGCAGTATTTT.